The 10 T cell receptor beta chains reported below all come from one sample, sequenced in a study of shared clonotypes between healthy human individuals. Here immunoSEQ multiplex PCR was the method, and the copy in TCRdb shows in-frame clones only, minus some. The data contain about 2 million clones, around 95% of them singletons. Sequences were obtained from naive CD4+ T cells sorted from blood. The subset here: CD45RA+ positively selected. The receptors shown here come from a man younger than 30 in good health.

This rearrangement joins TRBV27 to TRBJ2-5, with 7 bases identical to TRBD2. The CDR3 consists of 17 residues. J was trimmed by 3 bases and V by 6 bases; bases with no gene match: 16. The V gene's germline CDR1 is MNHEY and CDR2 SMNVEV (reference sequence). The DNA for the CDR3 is TGTGCCAGCAGCCACCTCTCCGGGCTAGCGGTTGAAGAGACCCAGTACTTC. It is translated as CASSHLSGLAVEETQYF.

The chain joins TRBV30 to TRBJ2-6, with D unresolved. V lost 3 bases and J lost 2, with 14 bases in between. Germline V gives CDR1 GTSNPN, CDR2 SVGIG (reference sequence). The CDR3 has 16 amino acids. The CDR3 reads CAWSAMTYTGANVLTF. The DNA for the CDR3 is TGTGCCTGGAGCGCGATGACCTACACTGGGGCCAACGTCCTGACTTTC.

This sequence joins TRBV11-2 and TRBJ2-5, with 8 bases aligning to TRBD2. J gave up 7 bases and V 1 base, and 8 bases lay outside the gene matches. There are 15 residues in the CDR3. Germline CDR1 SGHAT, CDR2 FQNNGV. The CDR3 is CASSLAGGLSGTQYF. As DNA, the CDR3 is TGTGCCAGCAGCTTAGCGGGAGGGCTAAGTGGGACCCAGTACTTC.

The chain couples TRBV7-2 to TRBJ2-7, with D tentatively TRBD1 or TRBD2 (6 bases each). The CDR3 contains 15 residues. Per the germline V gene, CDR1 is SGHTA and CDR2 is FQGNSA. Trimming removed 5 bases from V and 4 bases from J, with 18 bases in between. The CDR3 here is CASSQALGGIYEQYF. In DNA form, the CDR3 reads TGTGCCAGCAGCCAGGCCCTCGGGGGCATTTACGAGCAGTACTTC.

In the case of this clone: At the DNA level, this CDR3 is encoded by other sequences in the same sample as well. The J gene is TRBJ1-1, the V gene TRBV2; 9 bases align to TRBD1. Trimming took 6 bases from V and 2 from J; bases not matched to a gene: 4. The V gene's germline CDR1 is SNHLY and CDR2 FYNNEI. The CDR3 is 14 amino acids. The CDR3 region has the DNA TGTGCCAGCAGCGGGACAGGGCGTAACACTGAAGCTTTCTTT. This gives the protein CASSGTGRNTEAFF.

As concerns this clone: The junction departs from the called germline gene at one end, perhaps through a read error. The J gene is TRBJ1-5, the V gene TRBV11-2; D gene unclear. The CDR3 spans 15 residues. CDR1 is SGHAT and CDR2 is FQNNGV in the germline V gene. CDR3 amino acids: CASSLEGSRNQSQHF. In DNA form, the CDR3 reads TGTGCCAGCAGCTTAGAGGGGTCTCGGAATCAGTCCCAGCATTTT.

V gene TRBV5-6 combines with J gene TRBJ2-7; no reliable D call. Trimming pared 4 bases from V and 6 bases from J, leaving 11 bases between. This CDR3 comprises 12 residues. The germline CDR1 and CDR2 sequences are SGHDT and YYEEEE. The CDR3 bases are TGTGCCAGCAGCCCAGGAACTGGCGAGCAGTACTTC. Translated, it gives CASSPGTGEQYF.

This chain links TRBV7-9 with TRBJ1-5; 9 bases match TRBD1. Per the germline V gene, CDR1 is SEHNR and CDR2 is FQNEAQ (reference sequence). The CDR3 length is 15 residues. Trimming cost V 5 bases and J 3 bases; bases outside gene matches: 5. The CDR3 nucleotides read TGTGCCAGCAGCCTGGACAGGGGAGACAATCAGCCCCAGCATTTT. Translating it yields CASSLDRGDNQPQHF.

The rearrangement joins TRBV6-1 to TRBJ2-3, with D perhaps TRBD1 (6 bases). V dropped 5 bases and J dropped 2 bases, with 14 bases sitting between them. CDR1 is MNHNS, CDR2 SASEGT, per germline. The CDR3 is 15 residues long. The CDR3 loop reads CASSSGTLLTDTQYF. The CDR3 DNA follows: TGTGCCAGCAGTTCCGGGACACTTCTCACAGATACGCAGTATTTT.

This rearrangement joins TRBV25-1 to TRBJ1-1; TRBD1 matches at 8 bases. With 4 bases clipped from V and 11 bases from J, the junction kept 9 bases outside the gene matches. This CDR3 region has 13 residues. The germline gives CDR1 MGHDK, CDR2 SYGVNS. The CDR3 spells CASSGTGSGGAFF. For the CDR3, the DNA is TGTGCCAGCAGTGGGACAGGGTCGGGTGGGGCTTTCTTT. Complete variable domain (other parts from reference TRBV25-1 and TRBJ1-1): EADIYQTPRYLVIGTGKKITLECSQTMGHDKMYWYQQDPGMELHLIHYSYGVNSTEKGDLSSESTVSRIRTEHFPLTLESARPSHTSQYLCASSGTGSGGAFFGQGTRLTVV.